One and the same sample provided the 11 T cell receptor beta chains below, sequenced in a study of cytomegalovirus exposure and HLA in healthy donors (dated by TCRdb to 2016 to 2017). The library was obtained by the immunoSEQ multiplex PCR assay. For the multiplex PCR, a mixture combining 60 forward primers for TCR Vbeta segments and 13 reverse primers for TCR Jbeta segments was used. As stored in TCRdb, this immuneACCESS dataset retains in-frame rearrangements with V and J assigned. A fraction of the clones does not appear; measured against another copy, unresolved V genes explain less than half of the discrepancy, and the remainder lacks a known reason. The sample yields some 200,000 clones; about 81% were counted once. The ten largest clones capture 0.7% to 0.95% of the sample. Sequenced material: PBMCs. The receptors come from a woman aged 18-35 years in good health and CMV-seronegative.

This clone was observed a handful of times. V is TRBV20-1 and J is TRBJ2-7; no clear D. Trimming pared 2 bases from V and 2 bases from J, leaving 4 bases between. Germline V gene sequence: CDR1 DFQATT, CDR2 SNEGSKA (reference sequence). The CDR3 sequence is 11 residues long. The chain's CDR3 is CSARPTYEQYF. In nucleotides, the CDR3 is TGCAGTGCTAGACCCACCTACGAGCAGTACTTC.

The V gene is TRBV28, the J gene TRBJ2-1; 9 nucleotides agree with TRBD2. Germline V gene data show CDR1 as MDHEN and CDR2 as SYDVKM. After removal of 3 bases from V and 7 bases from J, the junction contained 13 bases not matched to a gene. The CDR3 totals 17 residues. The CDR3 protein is CASSLTSSGKIRNEQFF. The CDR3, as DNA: TGTGCCAGCAGTTTGACCTCTAGCGGGAAAATTCGAAATGAGCAGTTCTTC.

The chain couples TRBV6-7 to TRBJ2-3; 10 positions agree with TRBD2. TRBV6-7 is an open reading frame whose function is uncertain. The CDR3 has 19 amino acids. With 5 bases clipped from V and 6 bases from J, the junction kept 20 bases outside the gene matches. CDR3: CASSGDGLAEIRGPDTQYF. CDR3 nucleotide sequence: TGTGCCAGCAGTGGGGACGGACTAGCGGAAATTCGGGGTCCCGATACGCAGTATTTT.

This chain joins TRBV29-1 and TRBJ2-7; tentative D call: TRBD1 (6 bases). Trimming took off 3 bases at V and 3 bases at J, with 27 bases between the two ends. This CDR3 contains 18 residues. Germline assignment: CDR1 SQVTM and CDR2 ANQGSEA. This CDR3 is CSVDGWGIRQEDRYEQYF. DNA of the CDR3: TGCAGCGTTGATGGGTGGGGTATACGACAGGAGGACCGCTACGAGCAGTACTTC.

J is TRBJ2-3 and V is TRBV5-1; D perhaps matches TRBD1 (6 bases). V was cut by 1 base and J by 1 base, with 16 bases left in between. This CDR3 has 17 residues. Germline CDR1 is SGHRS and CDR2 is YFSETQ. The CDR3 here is CASSLLGGEKRTDTQYF. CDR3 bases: TGCGCCAGCAGCTTGTTAGGGGGAGAGAAGCGCACAGATACGCAGTATTTT.

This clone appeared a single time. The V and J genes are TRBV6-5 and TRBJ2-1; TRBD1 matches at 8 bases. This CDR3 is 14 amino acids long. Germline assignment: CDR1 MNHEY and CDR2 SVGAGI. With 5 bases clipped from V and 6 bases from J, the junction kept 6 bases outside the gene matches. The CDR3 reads CASSDQGALNEQFF. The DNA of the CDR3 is TGTGCCAGCAGTGATCAGGGGGCCCTCAATGAGCAGTTCTTC.

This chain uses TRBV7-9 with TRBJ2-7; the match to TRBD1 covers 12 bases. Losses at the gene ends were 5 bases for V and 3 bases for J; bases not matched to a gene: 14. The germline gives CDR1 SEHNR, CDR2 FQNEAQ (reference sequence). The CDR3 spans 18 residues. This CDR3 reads CASSPGTGGVPVDYEQYF. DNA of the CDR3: TGTGCCAGCAGCCCCGGGACAGGGGGCGTACCGGTCGACTACGAGCAGTACTTC.

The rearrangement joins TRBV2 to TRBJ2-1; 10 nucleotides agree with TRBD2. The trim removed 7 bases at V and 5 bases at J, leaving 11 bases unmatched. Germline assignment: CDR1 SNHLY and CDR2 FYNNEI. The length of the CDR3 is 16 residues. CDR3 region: CASNSVSAGGDNEQFF. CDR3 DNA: TGTGCCAGCAATAGTGTCTCAGCGGGAGGGGACAATGAGCAGTTCTTC.

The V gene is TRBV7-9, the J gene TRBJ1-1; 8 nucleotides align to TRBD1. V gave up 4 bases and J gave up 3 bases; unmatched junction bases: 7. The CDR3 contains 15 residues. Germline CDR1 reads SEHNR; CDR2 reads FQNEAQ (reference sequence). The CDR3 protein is CASSSFDRGDTEAFF. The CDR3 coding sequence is TGTGCCAGCAGCTCCTTTGACAGGGGAGACACTGAAGCTTTCTTT.

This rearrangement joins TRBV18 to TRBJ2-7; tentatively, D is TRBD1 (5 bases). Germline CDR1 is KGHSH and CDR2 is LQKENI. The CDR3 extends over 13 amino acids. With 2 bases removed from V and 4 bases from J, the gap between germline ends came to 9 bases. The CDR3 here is CASSPYGAYEQYF. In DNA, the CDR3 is TGTGCCAGCTCACCATATGGGGCGTACGAGCAGTACTTC.

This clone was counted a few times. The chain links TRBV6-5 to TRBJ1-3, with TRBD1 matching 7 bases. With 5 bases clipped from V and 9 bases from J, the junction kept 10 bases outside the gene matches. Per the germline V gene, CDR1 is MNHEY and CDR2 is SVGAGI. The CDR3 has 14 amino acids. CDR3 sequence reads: CASSQGQEGATIYF. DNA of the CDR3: TGTGCCAGCAGTCAAGGACAGGAGGGGGCCACCATATATTTT.